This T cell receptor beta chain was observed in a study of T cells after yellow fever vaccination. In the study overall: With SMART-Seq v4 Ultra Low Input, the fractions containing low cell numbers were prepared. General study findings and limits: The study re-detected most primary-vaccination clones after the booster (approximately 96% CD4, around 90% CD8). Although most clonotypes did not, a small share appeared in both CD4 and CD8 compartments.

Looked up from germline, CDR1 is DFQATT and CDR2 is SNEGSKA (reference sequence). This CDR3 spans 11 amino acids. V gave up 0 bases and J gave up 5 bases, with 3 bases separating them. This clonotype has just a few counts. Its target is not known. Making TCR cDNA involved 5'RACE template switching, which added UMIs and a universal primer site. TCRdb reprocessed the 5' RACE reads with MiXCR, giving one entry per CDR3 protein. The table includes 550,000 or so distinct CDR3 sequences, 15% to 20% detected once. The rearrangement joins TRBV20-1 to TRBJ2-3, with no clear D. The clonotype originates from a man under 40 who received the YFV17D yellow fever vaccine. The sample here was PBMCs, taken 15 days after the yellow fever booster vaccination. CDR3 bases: TGCAGTGCTAGAGATTTAGATACGCAGTATTTT. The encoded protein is CSARDLDTQYF.